The 32 T cell receptor beta chains presented below share a single source sample, sequenced in a study of OX40 agonist ivuxolimab in advanced cancers. Assay: immunoSEQ multiplex PCR; the TCRdb copy retains only in-frame clones and omits some. The sample records around 17,000 clones, around 93% being singletons. This specimen consisted of CD4+ or CD8+ T cells sorted from blood, obtained in a trial of the OX40 agonist ivuxolimab. These receptors were collected from an adult with an advanced solid tumor such as melanoma, head and neck, liver or kidney cancer.

This clone has just one count. CDR3 sequence: CASSIAGWETQYF. The CDR3 coding sequence is TGTGCCAGTAGTATTGCAGGGTGGGAGACCCAGTACTTC. V usage is TRBV19 and J usage is TRBJ2-5; possibly TRBD1 for D (5 bases). Germline lookup yields CDR1 LNHDA and CDR2 SQIVND (reference sequence). The CDR3 length is 13 residues. Deletions cut 3 bases from V and 5 bases from J, with 10 bases between. Full variable domain (remainder filled in from reference TRBV19 and TRBJ2-5): DGGITQSPKYLFRKEGQNVTLSCEQNLNHDAMYWYRQDPGQGLRLIYYSQIVNDFQKGDIAEGYSVSREKKESFPLTVTSAQKNPTAFYLCASSIAGWETQYFGPGTRLLVL.

The rearrangement uses TRBV11-2 and TRBJ2-4; the D gene could be TRBD1 or TRBD2 (5 bases each). The CDR3 extends over 15 amino acids. Trimming pared 6 bases from V and 2 bases from J, leaving 14 bases between. Germline assignment: CDR1 SGHAT and CDR2 FQNNGV. CDR3 loop: CASSEGRNSKNIQYF. The CDR3 DNA is TGTGCCAGCAGTGAGGGGCGGAATTCCAAAAACATTCAGTACTTC.

The rearrangement uses TRBV28 and TRBJ2-5; no clear D gene. The V and J ends lost 3 bases and 5 bases respectively, with 4 bases between them. Looked up from germline, CDR1 is MDHEN and CDR2 is SYDVKM. CDR3 length: 11 amino acids. The CDR3 DNA follows: TGTGCCAGCAGTTTCTGGGAGACCCAGTACTTC. This codes for CASSFWETQYF.

CDR3 nucleotide sequence: TGTGCCAGTAGTAACAGGGGTGACTATGGCTACACCTTC. Its protein is CASSNRGDYGYTF. This chain connects TRBV19 to TRBJ1-2, with 7 bases fitting TRBD1. Germline CDR1 reads LNHDA; CDR2 reads SQIVND (reference sequence). CDR3 length: 13 amino acids. The V gene end was trimmed by 4 bases and the J gene end by 3 bases; junction bases not matched to a gene: 2. Complete variable domain (other parts from reference TRBV19 and TRBJ1-2): DGGITQSPKYLFRKEGQNVTLSCEQNLNHDAMYWYRQDPGQGLRLIYYSQIVNDFQKGDIAEGYSVSREKKESFPLTVTSAQKNPTAFYLCASSNRGDYGYTFGSGTRLTVV.

DNA of the CDR3: TGTGCCAGCAGTCCAGAGGTTAACTATGGCTACACCTTC. This gives the protein CASSPEVNYGYTF. The chain joins TRBV27 to TRBJ1-2; no clear D gene. This CDR3 comprises 13 residues. CDR1 and CDR2 (germline): MNHEY, SMNVEV (reference sequence). V was pared by 5 bases and J by 1 base, with 8 bases between.

V is TRBV4-1 and J is TRBJ2-1; the D gene is possibly TRBD2 (6 bases). Germline CDR1 is MGHRA and CDR2 is YSYEKL. This CDR3 has 14 residues. The V end was cut by 3 bases, the J end by 6 bases, with 12 bases between. The CDR3 region has the DNA TGCGCCAGCAGCCAGAGCCGGGACTTCAATGAGCAGTTCTTC. It is translated as CASSQSRDFNEQFF.

This rearrangement joins TRBV27 to TRBJ2-7; tentatively, D is TRBD2 (6 bases). V gave up 1 base and J gave up 2 bases, with 9 bases separating them. This CDR3 contains 14 residues. Per the germline V gene, CDR1 is MNHEY and CDR2 is SMNVEV (reference sequence). The CDR3: CASSLLGEAYEQYF. CDR3 bases: TGTGCCAGCAGTTTATTGGGGGAGGCCTACGAGCAGTACTTC.

The V gene is TRBV11-2, the J gene TRBJ2-7, with D perhaps assigned TRBD1 or TRBD2 (6 bases each). V was clipped by 1 base and J by 6 bases, with 10 bases between them. There are 13 residues in the CDR3. Germline CDR1 and CDR2: SGHAT and FQNNGV. DNA of the CDR3: TGTGCCAGCAGCTTAGGGGGGGCGGGCGAGCAGTACTTC. Amino acids: CASSLGGAGEQYF.

A single count supports this clone. The chain has TRBV6-6 and TRBJ2-5; D could derive from TRBD1 or TRBD2 (7 bases each). This CDR3 spans 14 amino acids. The germline V gene has CDR1 MNHNY and CDR2 SVGAGI (reference sequence). Between the trimmed V and J ends, which lost 5 bases and 5 bases, there was a span of 15 bases. CDR3 amino acids: CASSVVQGGETQYF. The CDR3 nucleotides read TGTGCCAGCAGTGTCGTGCAGGGGGGGGAGACCCAGTACTTC.

The V and J genes are TRBV27 and TRBJ2-7; possibly TRBD2 for D (5 bases). The V gene's germline CDR1 is MNHEY and CDR2 SMNVEV (reference sequence). This CDR3 has 12 amino acids. V lost 5 bases, J lost 3 bases, and 8 bases lay in between. The CDR3 spells CASSQDFYEQYF. The CDR3 nucleotides read TGTGCCAGCAGTCAGGACTTCTACGAGCAGTACTTC.

This chain links TRBV6-5 with TRBJ2-1; D not resolved. Per germline, CDR1 MNHEY and CDR2 SVGAGI. Deletions cut 1 base from V and 7 bases from J, with 5 bases between. The CDR3 extends over 12 amino acids. CDR3 residues: CASSYYGNEQFF. DNA for the CDR3: TGTGCCAGCAGTTACTACGGGAATGAGCAGTTCTTC.

V usage is TRBV6-6 and J usage is TRBJ2-7; no firm D call. The ends were cut back, 4 bases at V and 5 bases at J, with 15 bases in the middle. There are 14 residues in the CDR3. Germline V lookup: CDR1 MNHNY, CDR2 SVGAGI (reference sequence). CDR3 in amino acids: CASSSAGLGNEQYF. The CDR3 nucleotides read TGTGCCAGCAGTTCCGCCGGCCTTGGCAACGAGCAGTACTTC.

The rearrangement uses TRBV29-1 and TRBJ2-3, with D possibly being TRBD1 (6 bases). Germline values: CDR1 SQVTM, CDR2 ANQGSEA. CDR3 length: 13 residues. Trimming took off 4 bases at V and 2 bases at J, with 10 bases between the two ends. The CDR3 nucleotides read TGCAGCGTTGTGGCAGGGGCCACAGATACGCAGTATTTT. Translation: CSVVAGATDTQYF.

This chain links TRBV4-1 with TRBJ2-7; 9 nucleotides match TRBD2. Per germline, CDR1 MGHRA and CDR2 YSYEKL. With 5 bases clipped from V and 0 bases from J, the junction kept 8 bases outside the gene matches. This CDR3 comprises 16 residues. The CDR3 is CASSNRLAATSYEQYF. The CDR3 coding sequence is TGCGCCAGCAGCAACCGACTAGCGGCTACCTCCTACGAGCAGTACTTC.

This chain uses TRBV5-1 with TRBJ2-1, with D possibly TRBD2 on 6 matching bases. The CDR3 runs 14 residues. Germline V gene sequence: CDR1 SGHRS, CDR2 YFSETQ. V was pared by 4 bases and J by 5 bases, with 13 bases between. DNA of the CDR3: TGCGCCAGCAGCCCGGGACTCCCCAACAATGAGCAGTTCTTC. Translation gives CASSPGLPNNEQFF.

This clone qualifies as medium-sized. This chain links TRBV21-1 with TRBJ2-7. TRBV21-1 is recorded as a pseudogene. This CDR3 comprises 13 residues. This CDR3 reads CASSKRWVYEQYF. The CDR3 bases are TGTGCCAGCAGCAAAAGATGGGTTTACGAGCAGTACTTC.

This sequence joins TRBV13 and TRBJ2-7; perhaps D is TRBD1 or TRBD2 (5 bases each). The CDR3 contains 14 residues. Trimming took off 5 bases at V and 7 bases at J, with 18 bases between the two ends. The germline gives CDR1 PRHDT, CDR2 FYEKMQ (reference sequence). DNA for the CDR3: TGTGCCAGCAGCCAGGGACGCCATACGGGGGAGCAGTACTTC. It encodes CASSQGRHTGEQYF.

The rearrangement links TRBV4-3 to TRBJ1-4; D is perhaps TRBD1 (6 bases). V lost 0 bases and J 8 bases, leaving 13 bases between the germline ends. This CDR3 is 15 amino acids long. Germline CDR1 is LGHNA and CDR2 is YSLEER. The CDR3 region is CASSQDGGGGEKLFF. CDR3 sequence (DNA): TGCGCCAGCAGCCAAGATGGAGGGGGAGGCGAAAAACTGTTTTTT.

This clone came up once. The gene calls are TRBV9 and TRBJ2-3; 7 nucleotides match TRBD1. The CDR3 has 17 amino acids. Germline assignment: CDR1 SGDLS and CDR2 YYNGEE. The V gene end was trimmed by 0 bases and the J gene end by 0 bases; junction bases not matched to a gene: 7. Here the CDR3 reads CASSVGTGYSSTDTQYF. CDR3 nucleotide sequence: TGTGCCAGCAGCGTAGGGACAGGCTATTCTAGCACAGATACGCAGTATTTT.

CDR3 sequence reads: CASSLGGNSSPLHF. The CDR3 DNA reads TGTGCCAGCAGCTTGGGAGGAAACAGTTCACCCCTCCACTTT. This sequence joins TRBV5-6 and TRBJ1-6; D not certain. CDR3 length: 14 residues. V was shortened by 0 bases and J by 9 bases, with 10 bases between the two germline ends. Germline V gene lookup returns CDR1 SGHDT and CDR2 YYEEEE.

V and J are TRBV27 and TRBJ2-7; no definite D call. The V gene lost 4 bases and the J gene lost 3 bases, with 10 bases spanning the gap. The CDR3 runs to 13 residues. Germline lookup yields CDR1 MNHEY and CDR2 SMNVEV (reference sequence). CDR3 loop: CASSSTPNYEQYF. CDR3 nucleotide sequence: TGTGCCAGCAGTTCGACTCCAAACTACGAGCAGTACTTC.

The chain carries TRBV6-5 and TRBJ2-7; D gene unclear. There are 15 residues in the CDR3. The V end lost 2 bases, the J end lost 2 bases, and 13 bases lay between the germline ends. Germline V gene lookup returns CDR1 MNHEY and CDR2 SVGAGI. CDR3 nucleotides: TGTGCCAGCAGTTACGCACCGACCTCACCCTACGAGCAGTACTTC. It codes for CASSYAPTSPYEQYF.

The chain employs TRBV5-6 and TRBJ2-3, with a tentative D call TRBD2 (7 bases). V was pared by 0 bases and J by 10 bases, with 21 bases between. This CDR3 comprises 16 residues. Germline loops: CDR1 SGHDT, CDR2 YYEEEE. DNA of the CDR3: TGTGCCAGCAGCTTGGATGGCGGCGGAGGGGGGGGACCGCAGTATTTT. Translated: CASSLDGGGGGGPQYF.

V is TRBV6-5 and J is TRBJ1-2, with D hard to call. The V and J ends lost 2 bases and 4 bases respectively, with 8 bases between them. The CDR3 covers 13 residues. Germline loops: CDR1 MNHEY, CDR2 SVGAGI. As DNA, the CDR3 is TGTGCCAGCAGTTACGGACGGATCTATGGCTACACCTTC. Translation gives CASSYGRIYGYTF.

V is TRBV29-1 and J is TRBJ1-2; D not certain. Germline-derived CDR1 and CDR2 are SQVTM and ANQGSEA. V was trimmed by 6 bases and J by 5 bases, leaving 13 bases between them. The CDR3 sequence is 12 residues long. This chain's CDR3 is CSVDDGIYGYTF. The CDR3, as DNA: TGCAGCGTCGATGACGGGATTTATGGCTACACCTTC.

The chain links TRBV7-8 to TRBJ1-1; D not certain. Germline V gene data show CDR1 as SGHVS and CDR2 as FQNEAQ. V lost 3 bases and J lost 5, with 25 bases in between. The CDR3 contains 18 residues. CDR3 region: CASSFWAPAGIGKTEAFF. CDR3 sequence (DNA): TGTGCCAGCAGCTTTTGGGCACCGGCGGGGATAGGGAAGACTGAAGCTTTCTTT.

The chain uses TRBV28 and TRBJ1-2; TRBD1 matches at 9 bases. The CDR3 has 17 amino acids. J gave up 2 bases and V 5 bases, and 12 bases lay outside the gene matches. Germline assignment: CDR1 MDHEN and CDR2 SYDVKM. CDR3: CASSTNLQGANNYGYTF. For the CDR3, the DNA is TGTGCCAGCAGTACTAACCTACAGGGGGCGAACAACTATGGCTACACCTTC.

The rearrangement joins TRBV5-4 to TRBJ1-1; D gene ambiguous. CDR3 length: 13 residues. Trimming cost V 2 bases and J 6 bases, with 11 bases left between them. CDR1 is SGHNT and CDR2 is YYREEE in the germline V gene (reference sequence). CDR3 protein: CASSFVGAPEAFF. The CDR3 nucleotides read TGTGCCAGCAGCTTTGTAGGCGCACCTGAAGCTTTCTTT.

The V and J genes are TRBV6-1 and TRBJ2-7; 7 bases are a match to TRBD2. Germline V gene sequence: CDR1 MNHNS, CDR2 SASEGT. The CDR3 spans 15 residues. With V trimmed by 6 bases and J by 3 bases, 11 bases remained unmatched. The CDR3: CASRHGLGPNYEQYF. The CDR3 nucleotides read TGTGCCAGCAGACACGGACTAGGACCTAACTACGAGCAGTACTTC.

The chain is built from TRBV27 and TRBJ2-1; 12 nucleotides agree with TRBD2. The germline CDR1 and CDR2 sequences are MNHEY and SMNVEV (reference sequence). The CDR3 covers 15 residues. Trimming cost V 7 bases and J 6 bases; bases outside gene matches: 7. The CDR3 nucleotides read TGTGCCAGCAAGAGGCTAGCGGGAGGGACCAATGAGCAGTTCTTC. This encodes CASKRLAGGTNEQFF.

The rearrangement uses TRBV30 and TRBJ2-2, with no clear D. This CDR3 contains 12 residues. V lost 4 bases and J 8 bases, leaving 11 bases between the germline ends. Germline V gene sequence: CDR1 GTSNPN, CDR2 SVGIG (reference sequence). Here the CDR3 reads CAWTGPWGELFF. The CDR3 DNA reads TGTGCCTGGACGGGCCCCTGGGGGGAGCTGTTTTTT.

This clone was seen only a few times. The chain has TRBV6-5 and TRBJ2-1; possibly TRBD2 for D (7 bases). This CDR3 is built from 15 residues. The germline V gene encodes CDR1 MNHEY and CDR2 SVGAGI. Trimming shortened V by 0 bases and J by 2 bases, and 8 bases separated the two germline ends. CDR3 sequence reads: CASSYSGGPYNEQFF. CDR3 bases: TGTGCCAGCAGTTACTCGGGGGGGCCCTACAATGAGCAGTTCTTC.